This T cell receptor (beta chain) was identified in a study of blood T cell repertoires in COVID-19. Original methodology: Estimates of nucleated cell counts were drawn from the amplification of reference gene primers. Only in-frame clones appear in the TCRdb table, and some are missing; sequencing was by immunoSEQ multiplex PCR. Clone size and V and J calls were adopted from that table, with D and trimming inferred from the DNA. The sample comprises 250,000 or so clones, 75% to 95% of which are singletons, and around 2.8% rests with the top ten. Germline V lookup: CDR1 MDHEN, CDR2 SYDVKM. CDR3 length: 13 residues. V gave up 7 bases and J gave up 3 bases; unmatched junction bases: 4. This clone was detected once. Participants came from around 25 US areas, aged about 18 to 90 years. Assignments of participants to cohorts depended upon their own reported clinical history.

The TCR originated in a man in his forties who had been exposed to COVID-19. Sequencing was carried out using PBMCs or T cells enriched from blood (not recorded which). The chain couples TRBV28 to TRBJ2-7, with TRBD1 matching 9 bases. The CDR3 region has the DNA TGTGCCAGCACGGTGACAGGGGGCTACGAGCAGTACTTC. Residues: CASTVTGGYEQYF.